Below are 10 T cell receptor beta chains sequenced from a single sample in a study of shared clonotypes between healthy human individuals. Repertoires were generated with immunoSEQ multiplex PCR, while TCRdb's copy carries only in-frame clones and drops some. The repertoire holds some 360,000 clones, with 73% as singletons. Specimen: memory CD4+ T cells sorted from blood. The subset here: CD45RA-negative fraction. These TCRs come from a man aged 25 to 40 in good health.

The rearrangement joins TRBV5-4 to TRBJ2-3, with TRBD1 identical over 10 bases. The ends lost 4 bases at V and 2 bases at J; junction bases unmatched: 7. CDR3 length equals 16 residues. The V gene's germline CDR1 is SGHNT and CDR2 YYREEE (reference sequence). CDR3 residues: CASSPGTGADTDTQYF. In DNA form, the CDR3 reads TGTGCCAGCAGCCCAGGGACAGGGGCCGACACAGATACGCAGTATTTT.

The chain is built from TRBV28 and TRBJ2-7; D remains ambiguous. The germline CDR1 and CDR2 sequences are MDHEN and SYDVKM. CDR3 size: 13 residues. V was cut by 6 bases and J by 2 bases, with 11 bases left in between. CDR3: CASSRSWTYEQYF. CDR3 in DNA: TGTGCCAGCAGCCGGAGTTGGACCTACGAGCAGTACTTC. Drawing the rest from reference TRBV28 and TRBJ2-7, the complete variable domain is DVKVTQSSRYLVKRTGEKVFLECVQDMDHENMFWYRQDPGLGLRLIYFSYDVKMKEKGDIPEGYSVSREKKERFSLILESASTNQTSMYLCASSRSWTYEQYFGPGTRLTVT.

In nucleotides, the CDR3 is TGTGCCAGCAGGCCTTCGGGGGTTGATGAAAAACTGTTTTTT. It yields the protein CASRPSGVDEKLFF. The rearrangement joins TRBV28 to TRBJ1-4; possibly TRBD1 for D (5 bases). V dropped 6 bases and J dropped 6 bases, with 14 bases sitting between them. The CDR3 sequence is 14 residues long. In germline, CDR1 is MDHEN, CDR2 SYDVKM.

The CDR3 here is CSASGGQGTYEQYF. The CDR3 region has the DNA TGCAGCGCCTCAGGGGGACAGGGAACCTACGAGCAGTACTTC. This chain connects TRBV29-1 to TRBJ2-7; 9 bases align to TRBD1. CDR1 is SQVTM and CDR2 is ANQGSEA in the germline V gene. CDR3 size: 14 residues. V trimming: 7 bases; J trimming: 2 bases; junction bases outside the gene matches: 9.

V is TRBV9 and J is TRBJ2-3; no definite D call. Between the trimmed V and J ends, which lost 3 bases and 0 bases, there was a span of 17 bases. Per germline, CDR1 SGDLS and CDR2 YYNGEE. The CDR3 consists of 17 residues. CDR3 region: CASSGTIADLSTDTQYF. The CDR3 DNA reads as TGTGCCAGCAGCGGAACAATAGCCGACCTTAGCACAGATACGCAGTATTTT.

The V and J genes are TRBV27 and TRBJ2-1; 8 nucleotides line up with TRBD2. The V gene's germline CDR1 is MNHEY and CDR2 SMNVEV (reference sequence). This CDR3 has 16 residues. V shed 2 bases and J 7 bases; nucleotides not matched to a gene: 10. The CDR3 DNA reads as TGTGCCAGCAGTTTAAGTAGGCTAGCGGGCGGGAATGAGCAGTTCTTC. As protein: CASSLSRLAGGNEQFF.

In its sample, this clone was seen a few times. The chain has TRBV2 and TRBJ1-2, with 7 bases lining up with TRBD1. Per the germline V gene, CDR1 is SNHLY and CDR2 is FYNNEI. V lost 4 bases to trimming and J lost 4 bases; unmatched junction nucleotides: 9. The CDR3 is 15 amino acids. The CDR3 sequence: CASSADRAVGYGYTF. DNA of the CDR3: TGTGCCAGCAGTGCCGACAGGGCAGTAGGCTATGGCTACACCTTC.

CDR3 sequence: CATSRDRGTGGSYEQYF. Written as DNA, the CDR3 is TGTGCCACCAGCAGAGATAGGGGGACAGGGGGCTCCTACGAGCAGTACTTC. The chain joins TRBV15 to TRBJ2-7; 11 bases match TRBD1. The V gene end was trimmed by 0 bases and the J gene end by 0 bases; junction bases not matched to a gene: 4. The germline V gene encodes CDR1 LNHNV and CDR2 YYDKDF (reference sequence). CDR3 length equals 17 residues. The complete variable domain, with remaining parts taken from reference TRBV15 and TRBJ2-7, reads DAMVIQNPRYQVTQFGKPVTLSCSQTLNHNVMYWYQQKSSQAPKLLFHYYDKDFNNEADTPDNFQSRRPNTSFCFLDIRSPGLGDTAMYLCATSRDRGTGGSYEQYFGPGTRLTVT.

The gene calls are TRBV10-2 and TRBJ2-1; possibly TRBD1 for D (6 bases). This CDR3 has 21 residues. V was clipped by 10 bases and J by 7 bases, with 41 bases between them. CDR1 and CDR2 (germline): WSHSY, SAAADI. The CDR3 loop is CATTDRLGTGSFRVGVNEQFF. As DNA, the CDR3 is TGCGCCACCACTGATCGTCTGGGTACAGGGAGTTTTCGGGTAGGGGTAAATGAGCAGTTCTTC.

The rearrangement joins TRBV7-8 to TRBJ2-1, with 8 nucleotides matching TRBD2. From germline, CDR1 is SGHVS and CDR2 FQNEAQ. The CDR3 runs to 17 residues. The J segment lost 5 bases and the V segment lost 2 bases, leaving 11 bases of the junction unmatched. The CDR3 protein is CASSLSGSYLSDNEQFF. The CDR3 DNA reads as TGTGCCAGCAGCTTAAGCGGGAGTTATCTTTCGGACAATGAGCAGTTCTTC.